The source of this T cell receptor (beta chain) is a study of blood T cell repertoires in COVID-19. Study in general: COVID-19 samples, acute and convalescent, were from the United States, Italy and Spain. T cells, B-cell-depleted T cells, or PBMCs supplied cDNA or gDNA.

The germline V gene has CDR1 KGHSH and CDR2 LQKENI. With 4 bases removed from V and 6 bases from J, the gap between germline ends came to 6 bases. The length of the CDR3 is 11 residues. Patients from Seattle were sampled longitudinally, starting during active infection. The data were produced by immunoSEQ multiplex PCR, yet TCRdb's version contains in-frame clones alone and is incomplete. The sample records tens of thousands of clones, roughly 88% being singletons. The TCR originated in a woman older than 75 with COVID-19, enrolled during active disease. Sequenced input: peripheral blood. The chain uses TRBV18 and TRBJ1-1; D not certain. The CDR3 DNA reads TGTGCCAGCTCACTTTATGCTGAAGCTTTCTTT. Translated: CASSLYAEAFF.